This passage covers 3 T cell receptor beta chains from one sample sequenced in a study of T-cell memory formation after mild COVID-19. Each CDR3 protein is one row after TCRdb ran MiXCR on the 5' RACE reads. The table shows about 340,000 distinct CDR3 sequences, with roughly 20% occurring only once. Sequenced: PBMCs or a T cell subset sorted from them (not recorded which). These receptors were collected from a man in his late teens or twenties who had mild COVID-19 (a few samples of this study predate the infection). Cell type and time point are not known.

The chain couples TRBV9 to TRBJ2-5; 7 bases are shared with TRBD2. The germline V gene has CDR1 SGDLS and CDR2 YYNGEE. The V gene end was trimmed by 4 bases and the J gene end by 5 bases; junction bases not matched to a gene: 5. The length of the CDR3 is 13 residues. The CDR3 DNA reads TGTGCCAGCAGCAATGACGGGGGGGAGACCCAGTACTTC. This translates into CASSNDGGETQYF.

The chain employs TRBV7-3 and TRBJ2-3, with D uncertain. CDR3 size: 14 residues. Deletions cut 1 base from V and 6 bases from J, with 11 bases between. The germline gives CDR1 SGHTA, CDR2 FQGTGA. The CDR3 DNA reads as TGTGCCAGCAGCTTAAATCCTGCCGGGGATACGCAGTATTTT. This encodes CASSLNPAGDTQYF.

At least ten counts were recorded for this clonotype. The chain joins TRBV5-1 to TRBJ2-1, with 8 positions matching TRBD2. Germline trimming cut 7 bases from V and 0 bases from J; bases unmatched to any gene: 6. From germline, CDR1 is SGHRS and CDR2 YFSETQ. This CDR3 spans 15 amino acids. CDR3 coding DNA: TGCGCCAGCCGGACTAGCTCAAGCTCCTACAATGAGCAGTTCTTC. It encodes CASRTSSSSYNEQFF.